This T cell receptor beta chain was retrieved from a study of OX40 agonist ivuxolimab in advanced cancers. Study overall: At 0.01 to 10 mg/kg, ivuxolimab was administered intravenously to patients every 2 weeks. Broader study findings: Among patients with partial responses at 0.1-3.0 mg/kg, clonal expansion was among the lowest.

In regard to this clone: Its cognate antigen is unknown.

Using immunoSEQ multiplex PCR, the repertoire was profiled, and TCRdb retains in-frame clones only, with some absent. The data show tens of thousands of clones, roughly 90% seen once. Sampling of blood occurred at baseline, cycle 4 day 1, and cycle 7 day 1. The germline gives CDR1 MNHEY, CDR2 SVGAGI. The CDR3 has 15 residues. Trimming removed 4 bases from V and 0 bases from J, with 12 bases in between. Sequences were derived from CD4+ or CD8+ T cells sorted from blood, sampled in a trial of the OX40 agonist ivuxolimab. This receptor was identified in an adult with an advanced solid tumor such as melanoma, head and neck, liver or kidney cancer. The chain couples TRBV6-5 to TRBJ1-2, with D perhaps TRBD1 (5 bases). This chain's CDR3 is CASSSRQTSNYGYTF. The CDR3 nucleotides are TGTGCCAGCAGTTCCCGACAGACCTCTAACTATGGCTACACCTTC.